The rows below give T cell receptor beta chains drawn from one sample of a study of T-cell memory formation after mild COVID-19. Via MiXCR, TCRdb re-called the 5' RACE reads, giving one row per CDR3 protein. The table lists 380,000 or so distinct CDR3 sequences, roughly 13% of them singletons. Sequences were obtained from PBMCs or a T cell subset sorted from them (not recorded which). The source is a man aged 18 to 30 who had mild COVID-19 (a few samples of this study predate the infection). Cell type and time point are not known. The CDR3 runs from the conserved cysteine through the conserved F or W. Fields, in order: J gene, V gene, D gene, clone size, CDR3 protein, CDR3 DNA. A D gene is named only where the DNA matches it firmly. Only some rows state a clone size, as once, few, many or a class for expanded clones.

j_call: TRBJ2-1
v_call: TRBV4-1
d_call: TRBD2
clone_size: many
cdr3_aa: CASSPLHLREGSDEQFF
cdr3_nt: TGCGCCAGCAGCCCCCTCCACCTCAGGGAGGGCTCGGATGAGCAGTTCTTC

j_call: TRBJ2-5
v_call: TRBV29-1
d_call: TRBD2
clone_size: few
cdr3_aa: CSVEGLAGTTRETQYF
cdr3_nt: TGCAGCGTTGAGGGACTAGCGGGGACGACCCGGGAGACCCAGTACTTC

j_call: TRBJ1-2
v_call: TRBV3-1
d_call: NA
clone_size: NA
cdr3_aa: CASSQEGWGYTF
cdr3_nt: TGTGCCAGCAGCCAAGAAGGGTGGGGCTACACCTTC

j_call: TRBJ1-5
v_call: TRBV7-8
d_call: NA
clone_size: NA
cdr3_aa: CASSLGRGSQPQHF
cdr3_nt: TGTGCCAGCAGCTTAGGTCGGGGAAGTCAGCCCCAGCATTTT

j_call: TRBJ2-5
v_call: TRBV12-3/TRBV12-4
d_call: TRBD2
clone_size: NA
cdr3_aa: CASSLTSGVAGTQYF
cdr3_nt: TGTGCCAGCAGTTTGACCAGCGGGGTTGCAGGGACCCAGTACTTC

j_call: TRBJ1-1
v_call: TRBV7-8
d_call: NA
clone_size: few
cdr3_aa: CASSPVGGRGNTEAFF
cdr3_nt: TGTGCCAGCAGCCCCGTGGGGGGGAGGGGGAACACTGAAGCTTTCTTT

j_call: TRBJ2-2
v_call: TRBV2
d_call: NA
clone_size: many
cdr3_aa: CASTNAGGANTGELFF
cdr3_nt: TGTGCCAGCACCAATGCTGGGGGGGCTAACACCGGGGAGCTGTTTTTT

j_call: TRBJ1-5
v_call: TRBV5-1
d_call: NA
clone_size: many
cdr3_aa: CASSFSSGPNQPQHF
cdr3_nt: TGCGCCAGCAGCTTTAGTAGCGGGCCCAATCAGCCCCAGCATTTT

j_call: TRBJ2-3
v_call: TRBV5-4
d_call: TRBD2
clone_size: many
cdr3_aa: CASSFWNGGAGDTQYF
cdr3_nt: TGTGCCAGCAGCTTCTGGAACGGGGGGGCTGGAGATACGCAGTATTTT

j_call: TRBJ2-3
v_call: TRBV18
d_call: TRBD2
clone_size: many
cdr3_aa: CASSPLSSGGTDTQYF
cdr3_nt: TGTGCCAGCTCACCACTCTCCAGCGGGGGCACAGATACGCAGTATTTT

j_call: TRBJ2-2
v_call: TRBV7-2
d_call: NA
clone_size: NA
cdr3_aa: CASSLGSRVAGELFF
cdr3_nt: TGTGCCAGCAGCTTAGGGAGTAGAGTGGCCGGGGAGCTGTTTTTT

j_call: TRBJ2-6
v_call: TRBV2
d_call: NA
clone_size: NA
cdr3_aa: CASIPRGGSGANVLTF
cdr3_nt: TGTGCCAGCATCCCTAGGGGGGGCTCTGGGGCCAACGTCCTGACTTTC

j_call: TRBJ1-2
v_call: TRBV5-1
d_call: NA
clone_size: NA
cdr3_aa: CASSFQANYGYTF
cdr3_nt: TGCGCCAGCAGCTTTCAGGCTAACTATGGCTACACCTTC

j_call: TRBJ1-4
v_call: TRBV4-1
d_call: NA
clone_size: few
cdr3_aa: CASGLVGGEKLFF
cdr3_nt: TGCGCCAGCGGCCTGGTGGGAGGAGAAAAACTGTTTTTT

j_call: TRBJ2-3
v_call: TRBV7-2
d_call: NA
clone_size: NA
cdr3_aa: CASSLGGFSTDTQYF
cdr3_nt: TGTGCCAGCAGCTTAGGAGGTTTTAGCACAGATACGCAGTATTTT

j_call: TRBJ2-3
v_call: TRBV6-6
d_call: NA
clone_size: NA
cdr3_aa: CASSGLVAITQYF
cdr3_nt: TGTGCCAGCAGTGGACTGGTCGCTATTACGCAGTATTTT

j_call: TRBJ2-1
v_call: TRBV7-2
d_call: TRBD1
clone_size: few
cdr3_aa: CASSGRDRGNEQFF
cdr3_nt: TGTGCCAGCAGCGGCCGGGACAGGGGCAATGAGCAGTTCTTC

j_call: TRBJ2-3
v_call: TRBV20-1
d_call: NA
clone_size: NA
cdr3_aa: CSARRGDRTDTQYF
cdr3_nt: TGCAGTGCTAGAAGGGGGGACCGCACAGATACGCAGTATTTT

j_call: TRBJ1-2
v_call: TRBV5-6
d_call: NA
clone_size: few
cdr3_aa: CASSLRGLGYGYTF
cdr3_nt: TGTGCCAGCAGCTTGAGAGGGCTCGGCTATGGCTACACCTTC

j_call: TRBJ1-5
v_call: TRBV7-3
d_call: NA
clone_size: few
cdr3_aa: CASSLTSDQPQHF
cdr3_nt: TGTGCCAGCAGCTTAACTTCGGACCAGCCCCAGCATTTT

j_call: TRBJ2-3
v_call: TRBV13
d_call: NA
clone_size: many
cdr3_aa: CASSQRSTDTQYF
cdr3_nt: TGTGCCAGCAGCCAAAGATCCACAGATACGCAGTATTTT

j_call: TRBJ1-1
v_call: TRBV4-3
d_call: TRBD1
clone_size: many
cdr3_aa: CASSLSDRGNTEAFF
cdr3_nt: TGCGCCAGCAGCCTTTCGGACAGGGGGAACACTGAAGCTTTCTTT

j_call: TRBJ1-6
v_call: TRBV9
d_call: NA
clone_size: NA
cdr3_aa: CASSVVVNSPLHF
cdr3_nt: TGTGCCAGCAGCGTAGTTGTTAATTCACCCCTCCACTTT

j_call: TRBJ2-4
v_call: TRBV16
d_call: NA
clone_size: few
cdr3_aa: CASLRDTVNIQYF
cdr3_nt: TGTGCCAGCCTCCGGGACACCGTAAACATTCAGTACTTC

j_call: TRBJ1-5
v_call: TRBV28
d_call: NA
clone_size: few
cdr3_aa: CASSSIAGVNQPQHF
cdr3_nt: TGTGCCAGCAGTTCAATCGCGGGGGTTAATCAGCCCCAGCATTTT

j_call: TRBJ2-4
v_call: TRBV20-1
d_call: NA
clone_size: NA
cdr3_aa: CSAASGAKNIQYF
cdr3_nt: TGCAGTGCAGCATCTGGAGCCAAAAACATTCAGTACTTC

j_call: TRBJ2-7
v_call: TRBV5-4
d_call: TRBD1
clone_size: few
cdr3_aa: CASSLTPGQGHYEQYF
cdr3_nt: TGTGCCAGCAGCTTGACGCCGGGACAGGGACACTACGAGCAGTACTTC

j_call: TRBJ2-2
v_call: TRBV6-1
d_call: NA
clone_size: few
cdr3_aa: CASSVSRSTGELFF
cdr3_nt: TGTGCCAGCAGTGTAAGCAGGAGCACCGGGGAGCTGTTTTTT

j_call: TRBJ1-1
v_call: TRBV5-4
d_call: TRBD1
clone_size: NA
cdr3_aa: CASSSRDRGLKGTEAFF
cdr3_nt: TGTGCCAGCAGCTCCCGGGACAGGGGGCTAAAGGGCACTGAAGCTTTCTTT

j_call: TRBJ1-4
v_call: TRBV5-1
d_call: TRBD1
clone_size: few
cdr3_aa: CASSGSGTVDEKLFF
cdr3_nt: TGCGCCAGCAGCGGCTCCGGGACAGTTGATGAAAAACTGTTTTTT

j_call: TRBJ2-3
v_call: TRBV14
d_call: NA
clone_size: NA
cdr3_aa: CASSLPRPIGGVNTDTQYF
cdr3_nt: TGTGCCAGCAGCCTCCCGCGGCCTATCGGGGGAGTTAACACAGATACGCAGTATTTT

j_call: TRBJ1-2
v_call: TRBV6-1
d_call: TRBD1
clone_size: NA
cdr3_aa: CASSDTKNSEGARGYTF
cdr3_nt: TGTGCCAGCAGTGATACCAAGAACTCCGAGGGGGCCCGGGGCTACACCTTC

j_call: TRBJ2-1
v_call: TRBV11-2
d_call: TRBD2
clone_size: many
cdr3_aa: CASSFSLRGLKPGLAGGKYNEQFF
cdr3_nt: TGTGCCAGCAGCTTCTCCCTCAGGGGACTTAAGCCGGGACTAGCGGGGGGGAAATACAATGAGCAGTTCTTC

j_call: TRBJ2-5
v_call: TRBV7-3
d_call: NA
clone_size: NA
cdr3_aa: CASSSTRQETQYF
cdr3_nt: TGTGCCAGCAGTTCCACAAGGCAAGAGACCCAGTACTTC

j_call: TRBJ2-4
v_call: TRBV7-9
d_call: NA
clone_size: NA
cdr3_aa: CASSSWTEGEKNIQYF
cdr3_nt: TGTGCCAGCAGCTCTTGGACTGAAGGGGAAAAAAACATTCAGTACTTC

j_call: TRBJ1-4
v_call: TRBV29-1
d_call: NA
clone_size: few
cdr3_aa: CSASRGAGEKLFF
cdr3_nt: TGCAGCGCATCACGCGGGGCAGGTGAAAAACTGTTTTTT

j_call: TRBJ1-2
v_call: TRBV11-2
d_call: NA
clone_size: many
cdr3_aa: CASSSADSDNYGYTF
cdr3_nt: TGTGCCAGCAGCTCGGCCGACAGTGACAACTATGGCTACACCTTC

j_call: TRBJ1-6
v_call: TRBV6-2/TRBV6-3
d_call: TRBD1
clone_size: few
cdr3_aa: CASSADRSLSSYNSPLHF
cdr3_nt: TGTGCCAGCAGTGCGGACAGGAGCCTGAGCTCCTATAATTCACCCCTCCACTTT

j_call: TRBJ1-6
v_call: TRBV18
d_call: TRBD1
clone_size: few
cdr3_aa: CASSPSVSGQGAAGSPLHF
cdr3_nt: TGTGCCAGCTCACCGTCTGTTTCGGGACAGGGGGCCGCAGGTTCACCCCTCCACTTT

j_call: TRBJ2-1
v_call: TRBV7-2
d_call: NA
clone_size: NA
cdr3_aa: CASSRVGGPENEQFF
cdr3_nt: TGTGCCAGCAGTCGCGTAGGGGGGCCTGAGAATGAGCAGTTCTTC

j_call: TRBJ1-4
v_call: TRBV28
d_call: NA
clone_size: NA
cdr3_aa: CASSSGFLEKLFF
cdr3_nt: TGTGCCAGCAGTTCAGGGTTCCTTGAAAAACTGTTTTTT

j_call: TRBJ2-1
v_call: TRBV7-2
d_call: NA
clone_size: few
cdr3_aa: CASSLIVPSLDNEQFF
cdr3_nt: TGTGCCAGCAGCTTAATCGTCCCTAGCCTCGACAATGAGCAGTTCTTC

j_call: TRBJ2-4
v_call: TRBV14
d_call: NA
clone_size: few
cdr3_aa: CASSQDWGPAKNIQYF
cdr3_nt: TGTGCCAGCAGCCAAGATTGGGGGCCGGCCAAAAACATTCAGTACTTC

j_call: TRBJ2-5
v_call: TRBV10-3
d_call: NA
clone_size: NA
cdr3_aa: CAISAGDGQETQYF
cdr3_nt: TGTGCCATCAGTGCAGGGGACGGCCAAGAGACCCAGTACTTC

j_call: TRBJ2-2
v_call: TRBV6-5
d_call: NA
clone_size: NA
cdr3_aa: CASSSGTIYTGELFF
cdr3_nt: TGTGCCAGCAGCTCCGGGACAATATATACCGGGGAGCTGTTTTTT

j_call: TRBJ2-7
v_call: TRBV18
d_call: NA
clone_size: many
cdr3_aa: CASSPGEVRSYEQYF
cdr3_nt: TGTGCCAGCTCACCAGGGGAGGTGCGCTCCTACGAGCAGTACTTC

j_call: TRBJ2-1
v_call: TRBV10-3
d_call: TRBD1
clone_size: NA
cdr3_aa: CAISEVPGQVNEQFF
cdr3_nt: TGTGCCATCAGTGAGGTCCCGGGACAGGTCAATGAGCAGTTCTTC

j_call: TRBJ1-2
v_call: TRBV6-4
d_call: NA
clone_size: NA
cdr3_aa: CASSDSSLRGSLYGYTF
cdr3_nt: TGTGCCAGCAGTGACTCGAGTCTAAGGGGAAGTCTGTATGGCTACACCTTC

j_call: TRBJ1-2
v_call: TRBV4-2
d_call: TRBD1
clone_size: NA
cdr3_aa: CASSQDKGAYNYGYTF
cdr3_nt: TGTGCCAGCAGCCAAGATAAGGGGGCTTACAACTATGGCTACACCTTC

j_call: TRBJ2-3
v_call: TRBV11-2
d_call: NA
clone_size: few
cdr3_aa: CASSLNAGALHF
cdr3_nt: TGTGCCAGCAGCTTAAATGCGGGGGCCCTACATTTT

j_call: TRBJ1-2
v_call: TRBV28
d_call: NA
clone_size: few
cdr3_aa: CASSNQGNGYTF
cdr3_nt: TGTGCCAGCAGTAACCAGGGGAATGGCTACACCTTC

j_call: TRBJ2-2
v_call: TRBV20-1
d_call: NA
clone_size: NA
cdr3_aa: CSASLRGTNTGELFF
cdr3_nt: TGCAGTGCTAGTTTAAGGGGAACGAACACCGGGGAGCTGTTTTTT